The 3 T cell receptor beta chains below come from one sample, sequenced in a study of blood T cells in healthy people across ages (dated by TCRdb to about 2015). To prepare the library, 5' RACE was applied. Sequencing used an Illumina HiSeq 2500. The second PCR ran for roughly 7 to 12 cycles and used a J-beta primer mix along with a sample-barcoded 5' primer. The public reads were reanalyzed by TCRdb: fastp trimming at Q25, MiXCR alignment, in-frame beta chains only. Rows with a matching CDR3 protein are joined into one entry that keeps the most common DNA and genes. Within this sample are about 650,000 distinct CDR3 sequences, with more than 45% of them counted one time only. Roughly 14% of the sample is in the top ten clones. The specimen sequenced was blood. Receptor source: a woman older than 75 in good health.

Details on this clonotype: At one end, the junction sequence differs from germline, possibly due to a read error. J is TRBJ2-6 and V is TRBV5-1; TRBD1 is a possible D gene (5 bases). Germline CDR1 reads SGHRS; CDR2 reads YFSETQ. The CDR3 has 16 residues. The DNA of the CDR3 is TGCGCCAGCAGTCAGGGCCCAAGCTCTGGGGCCAACATCCTGACTTTC. It translates to CASSQGPSSGANILTF. Full variable domain (rest looked up from reference TRBV5-1 and TRBJ2-6): KAGVTQTPRYLIKTRGQQVTLSCSPISGHRSVSWYQQTPGQGLQFLFEYFSETQRNKGNFPGRFSGRQFSNSRSEMNVSTLELGDSALYLCASSQGPSSGANILTFGAGSRLTVL.

A note on this clonotype: Mismatch with germline at one junction end may stem from a read error. This chain connects TRBV11-1 to TRBJ2-1, with D maybe TRBD2 (6 bases). The CDR3 has 13 amino acids. Germline assignment: CDR1 SGHAT and CDR2 FQDESV (reference sequence). The CDR3 region is CAGSFASENEQFF. In DNA form, the CDR3 reads TGTGCCGGCAGCTTTGCTAGCGAAAATGAGCAGTTCTTC.

The V and J genes are TRBV28 and TRBJ1-4; no clear D gene. Germline lookup yields CDR1 MDHEN and CDR2 SYDVKM. V was cut by 2 bases and J by 8 bases, with 12 bases left in between. The CDR3 sequence is 14 residues long. CDR3 bases: TGTGCCAGCAGTTTACCGACTCGTAGAGAAAAACTGTTTTTT. Translation: CASSLPTRREKLFF.